The clone carrying this TCR beta chain occurred many times. The antigen is undetermined. The CDR3 is 14 residues long. The ends were cut back, 5 bases at V and 4 bases at J, with 16 bases in the middle. Germline-derived CDR1 and CDR2 are DFQATT and SNEGSKA (reference sequence). RNA transcripts gave rise to amplified TCR beta CDR3 regions. Primed by the HTBI set, a first-round RT-PCR was run on the TCR CDR3. One entry per CDR3 protein, called by TCRdb with MiXCR from the multiplex PCR reads. The repertoire holds 250,000 to 300,000 distinct CDR3 sequences, with roughly 15% as singletons. These data are taken from a study of T cells in Graves' hyperthyroidism and ophthalmopathy. Study-level background: Peripheral blood was secured at the point of initial diagnosis, before any treatment. Study-wide results and limits: By a 13 V-J model, ophthalmopathy was set apart from stable hyperthyroidism. Researchers found most expanded thyroid clonotypes above 0.001 in blood as well.

For the diagnoses, clinical symptoms, serum thyroxine and TRAb, thyroid ultrasound and orbital computed tomography were used. The chain joins TRBV20-1 to TRBJ2-3; D gene uncertain. The receptor was isolated from a woman between 45 and 65 years old with Graves' hyperthyroidism that later progressed to Graves' ophthalmopathy. The sequencing input was blood. The CDR3 DNA reads as TGCAGTGCTGGGGATAGAAACGGGCCAGATACGCAGTATTTT. Protein sequence: CSAGDRNGPDTQYF.